This T cell receptor beta chain appears in the sequencing data of a study of T cells in Graves' hyperthyroidism and ophthalmopathy. Study at large: Peripheral blood specimens were obtained at initial diagnosis, prior to any treatment.

There are a few counts of this clonotype. The antigen remains undetermined. Amplified regions were TCR beta CDR3 sequences from RNA transcripts. The HTBI primer set served for first-round RT-PCR of the TCR CDR3. From the multiplex PCR reads, TCRdb called clonotypes with MiXCR, one entry per CDR3 protein. The repertoire holds hundreds of thousands of distinct CDR3 sequences, 12% to 15% seen once, with approximately 19% in the top ten. The study's findings and limits: Patients with ophthalmopathy were separated from those with stable hyperthyroidism by a 13 V-J model. Median prediction lead before ophthalmopathy onset was roughly 6 months with the model.

V trimming: 4 bases; J trimming: 6 bases; junction bases outside the gene matches: 7. The germline gives CDR1 SGHVS, CDR2 FNYEAQ. The CDR3 has 17 residues. This TCR came from a woman in her sixties or seventies with Graves' ophthalmopathy. The chain links TRBV7-6 to TRBJ2-2; 14 positions match TRBD2. What was sequenced was blood. The CDR3 nucleotides are TGTGCCAGCAGCTCGGGACTAGCGGGAGTCGGGGCCGGGGAGCTGTTTTTT. Protein sequence: CASSSGLAGVGAGELFF.